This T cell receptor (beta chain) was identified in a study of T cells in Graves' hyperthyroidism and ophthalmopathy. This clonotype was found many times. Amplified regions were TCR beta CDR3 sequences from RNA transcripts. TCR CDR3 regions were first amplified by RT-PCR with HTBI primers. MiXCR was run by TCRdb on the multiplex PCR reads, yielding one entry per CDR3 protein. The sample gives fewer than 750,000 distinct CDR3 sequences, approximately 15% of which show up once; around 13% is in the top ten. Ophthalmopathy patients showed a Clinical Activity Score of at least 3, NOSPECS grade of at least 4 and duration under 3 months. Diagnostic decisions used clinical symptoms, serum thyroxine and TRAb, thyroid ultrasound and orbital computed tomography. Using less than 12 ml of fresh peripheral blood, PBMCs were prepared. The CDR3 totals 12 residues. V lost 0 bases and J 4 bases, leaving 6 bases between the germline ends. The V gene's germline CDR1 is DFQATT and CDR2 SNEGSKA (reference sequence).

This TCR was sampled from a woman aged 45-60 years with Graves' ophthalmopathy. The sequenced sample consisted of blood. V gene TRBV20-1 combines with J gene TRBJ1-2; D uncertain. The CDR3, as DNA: TGCAGTGCTAGAGAGGGCCTCTATGGCTACACCTTC. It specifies CSAREGLYGYTF.